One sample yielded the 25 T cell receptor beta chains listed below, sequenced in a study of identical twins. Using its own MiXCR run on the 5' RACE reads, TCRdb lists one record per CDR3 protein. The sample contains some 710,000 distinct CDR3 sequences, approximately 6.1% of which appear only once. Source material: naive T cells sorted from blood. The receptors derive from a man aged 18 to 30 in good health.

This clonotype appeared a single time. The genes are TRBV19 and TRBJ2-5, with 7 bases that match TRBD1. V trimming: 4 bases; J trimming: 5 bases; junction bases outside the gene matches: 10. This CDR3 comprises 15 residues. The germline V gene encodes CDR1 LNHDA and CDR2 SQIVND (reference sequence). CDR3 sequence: CASSTVRDRDETQYF. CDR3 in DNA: TGTGCCAGTAGTACTGTCCGAGACAGGGATGAGACCCAGTACTTC. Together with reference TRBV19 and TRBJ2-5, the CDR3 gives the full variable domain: DGGITQSPKYLFRKEGQNVTLSCEQNLNHDAMYWYRQDPGQGLRLIYYSQIVNDFQKGDIAEGYSVSREKKESFPLTVTSAQKNPTAFYLCASSTVRDRDETQYFGPGTRLLVL.

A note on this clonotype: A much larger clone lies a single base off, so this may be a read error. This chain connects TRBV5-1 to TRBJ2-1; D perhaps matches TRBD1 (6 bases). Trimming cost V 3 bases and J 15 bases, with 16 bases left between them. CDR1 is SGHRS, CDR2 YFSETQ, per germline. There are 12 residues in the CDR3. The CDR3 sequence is CASSSSGQFLFF. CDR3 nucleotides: TGCGCCAGCAGCTCATCTGGACAGTTTCTGTTCTTC.

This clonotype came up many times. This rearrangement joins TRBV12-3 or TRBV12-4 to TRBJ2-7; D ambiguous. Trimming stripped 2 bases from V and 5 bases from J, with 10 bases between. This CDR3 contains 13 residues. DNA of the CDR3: TGTGCCAGCAGTTTATTCGTCCGCCACGAGCAGTACTTC. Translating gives CASSLFVRHEQYF.

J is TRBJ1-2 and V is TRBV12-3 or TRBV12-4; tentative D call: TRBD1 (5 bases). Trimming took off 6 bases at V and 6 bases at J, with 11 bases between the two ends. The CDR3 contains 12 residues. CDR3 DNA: TGTGCCAGCAGCGCTGGGACCCATGGCTACACCTTC. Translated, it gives CASSAGTHGYTF.

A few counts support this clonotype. This chain's CDR3 is CASSQGQRWGYTF. In DNA, the CDR3 is TGTGCCAGCAGCCAGGGTCAGAGGTGGGGCTACACCTTC. The chain is built from TRBV14 and TRBJ1-2; D not resolved. Between the trimmed V and J ends, which lost 3 bases and 8 bases, there was a span of 13 bases. The CDR3 loop spans 13 amino acids. CDR1 and CDR2 from the germline V gene are SGHDN and FVKESK.

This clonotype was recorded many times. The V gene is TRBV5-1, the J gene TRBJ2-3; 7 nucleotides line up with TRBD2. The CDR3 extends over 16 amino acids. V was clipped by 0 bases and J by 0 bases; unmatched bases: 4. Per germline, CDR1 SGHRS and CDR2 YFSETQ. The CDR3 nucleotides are TGCGCCAGCAGCTTGGAGGCTAGCGGTAGCACAGATACGCAGTATTTT. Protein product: CASSLEASGSTDTQYF.

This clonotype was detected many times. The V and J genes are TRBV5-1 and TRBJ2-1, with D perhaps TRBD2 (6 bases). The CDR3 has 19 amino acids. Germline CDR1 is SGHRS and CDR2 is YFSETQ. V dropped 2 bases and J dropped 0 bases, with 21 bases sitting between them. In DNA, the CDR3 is TGCGCCAGCAGCTTAACCACTACCGGGACTTGGAGCTCCTACAATGAGCAGTTCTTC. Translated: CASSLTTTGTWSSYNEQFF.

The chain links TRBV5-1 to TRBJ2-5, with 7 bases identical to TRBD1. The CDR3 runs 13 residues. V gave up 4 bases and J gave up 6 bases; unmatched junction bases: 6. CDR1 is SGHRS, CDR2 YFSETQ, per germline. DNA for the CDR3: TGCGCCAGCAGCCCGGGACAGACGAAGACCCAGTACTTC. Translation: CASSPGQTKTQYF.

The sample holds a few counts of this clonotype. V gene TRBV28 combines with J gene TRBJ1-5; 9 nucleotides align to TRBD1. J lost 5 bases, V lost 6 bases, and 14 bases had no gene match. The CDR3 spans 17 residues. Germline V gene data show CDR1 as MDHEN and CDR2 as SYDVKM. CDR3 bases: TGTGCCAGCAGATGGGGACAGGGAAGGTTACTGCATCAGCCCCAGCATTTT. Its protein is CASRWGQGRLLHQPQHF.

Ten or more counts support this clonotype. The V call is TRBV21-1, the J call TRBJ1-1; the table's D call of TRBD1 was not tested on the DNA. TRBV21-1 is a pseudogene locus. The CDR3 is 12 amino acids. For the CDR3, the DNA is TGTGCCAGCACCGGGGACATTCATGAAGCTTTCTTT. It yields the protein CASTGDIHEAFF.

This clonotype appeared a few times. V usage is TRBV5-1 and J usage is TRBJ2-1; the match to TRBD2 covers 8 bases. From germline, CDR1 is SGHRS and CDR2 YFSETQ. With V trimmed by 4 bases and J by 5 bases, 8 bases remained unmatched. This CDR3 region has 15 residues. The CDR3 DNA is TGCGCCAGCAGCGGAAGCGGGAGAGACAACAATGAGCAGTTCTTC. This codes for CASSGSGRDNNEQFF.

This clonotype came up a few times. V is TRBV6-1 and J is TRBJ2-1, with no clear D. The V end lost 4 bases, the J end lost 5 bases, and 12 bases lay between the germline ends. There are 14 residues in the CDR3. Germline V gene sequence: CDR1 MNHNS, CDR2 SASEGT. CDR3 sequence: CASSGWSQNNEQFF. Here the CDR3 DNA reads TGTGCCAGCAGTGGATGGTCACAAAACAATGAGCAGTTCTTC.

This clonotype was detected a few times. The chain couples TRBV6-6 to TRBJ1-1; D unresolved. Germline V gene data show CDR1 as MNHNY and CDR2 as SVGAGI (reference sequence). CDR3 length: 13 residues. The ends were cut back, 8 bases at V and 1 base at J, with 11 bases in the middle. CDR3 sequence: CASWTMGNTEAFF. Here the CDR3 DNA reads TGTGCCAGCTGGACCATGGGGAACACTGAAGCTTTCTTT.

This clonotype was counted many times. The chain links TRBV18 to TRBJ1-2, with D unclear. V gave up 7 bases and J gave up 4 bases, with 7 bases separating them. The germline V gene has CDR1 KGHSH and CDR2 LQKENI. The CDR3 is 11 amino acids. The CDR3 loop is CASYTGYGYTF. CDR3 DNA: TGTGCCAGCTACACGGGCTATGGCTACACCTTC.

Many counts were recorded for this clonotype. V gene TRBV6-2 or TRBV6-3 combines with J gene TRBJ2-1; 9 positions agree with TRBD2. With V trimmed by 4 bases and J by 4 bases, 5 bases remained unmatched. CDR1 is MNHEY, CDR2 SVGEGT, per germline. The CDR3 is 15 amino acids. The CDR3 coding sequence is TGTGCCAGCAGTTCTCGACTAGCGGAGTACAATGAGCAGTTCTTC. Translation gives CASSSRLAEYNEQFF.

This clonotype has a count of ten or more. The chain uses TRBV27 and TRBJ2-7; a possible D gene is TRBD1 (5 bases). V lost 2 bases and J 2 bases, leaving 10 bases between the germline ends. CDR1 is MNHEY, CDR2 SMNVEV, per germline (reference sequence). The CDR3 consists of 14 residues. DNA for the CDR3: TGTGCCAGCAGTTTAGACAGTTACGCCTACGAGCAGTACTTC. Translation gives CASSLDSYAYEQYF.

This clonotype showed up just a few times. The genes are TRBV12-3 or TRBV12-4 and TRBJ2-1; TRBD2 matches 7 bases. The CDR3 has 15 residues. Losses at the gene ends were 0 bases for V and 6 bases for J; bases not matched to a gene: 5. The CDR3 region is CASSLAPAGVNEQFF. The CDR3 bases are TGTGCCAGCAGTTTAGCGCCGGCGGGAGTCAATGAGCAGTTCTTC.

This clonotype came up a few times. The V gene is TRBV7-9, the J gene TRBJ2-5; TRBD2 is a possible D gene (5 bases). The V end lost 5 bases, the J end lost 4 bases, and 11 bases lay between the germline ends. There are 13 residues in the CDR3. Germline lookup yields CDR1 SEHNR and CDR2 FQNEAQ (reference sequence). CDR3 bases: TGTGCCAGCAGCCACGCAGGAGGAGAGACCCAGTACTTC. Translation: CASSHAGGETQYF.

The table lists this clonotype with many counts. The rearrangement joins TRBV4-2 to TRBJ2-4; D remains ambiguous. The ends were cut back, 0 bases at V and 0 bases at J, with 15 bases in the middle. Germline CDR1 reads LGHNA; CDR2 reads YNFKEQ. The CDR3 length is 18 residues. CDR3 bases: TGTGCCAGCAGCCAAGATTTGAGAGGAGACCTAGCCAAAAACATTCAGTACTTC. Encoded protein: CASSQDLRGDLAKNIQYF.

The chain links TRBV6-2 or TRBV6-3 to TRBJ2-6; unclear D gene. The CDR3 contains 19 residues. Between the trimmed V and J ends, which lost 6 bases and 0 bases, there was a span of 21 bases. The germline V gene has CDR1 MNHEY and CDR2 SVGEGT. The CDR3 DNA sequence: TGTGCCAGCAGCTTATACGGCCTTAGGGCCCTCTCTGGGGCCAACGTCCTGACTTTC. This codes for CASSLYGLRALSGANVLTF.

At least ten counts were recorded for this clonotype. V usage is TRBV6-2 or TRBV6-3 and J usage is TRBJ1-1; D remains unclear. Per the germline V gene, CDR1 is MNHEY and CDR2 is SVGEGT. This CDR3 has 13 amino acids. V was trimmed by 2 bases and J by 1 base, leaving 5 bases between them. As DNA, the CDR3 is TGTGCCAGCAGTTACGAGAGGAACACTGAAGCTTTCTTT. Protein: CASSYERNTEAFF.

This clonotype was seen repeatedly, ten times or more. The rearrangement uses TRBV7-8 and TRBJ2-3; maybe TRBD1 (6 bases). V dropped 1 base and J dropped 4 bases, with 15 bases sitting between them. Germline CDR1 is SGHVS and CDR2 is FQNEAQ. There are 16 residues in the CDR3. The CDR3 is CASSLGGRVNADTQYF. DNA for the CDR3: TGTGCCAGCAGCTTAGGGGGGCGGGTTAACGCAGATACGCAGTATTTT.

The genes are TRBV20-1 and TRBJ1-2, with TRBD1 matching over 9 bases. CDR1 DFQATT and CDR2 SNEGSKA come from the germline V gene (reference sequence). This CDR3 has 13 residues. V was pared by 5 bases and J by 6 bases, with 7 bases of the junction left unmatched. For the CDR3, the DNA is TGCAGTGCTTCGGACAGGGGCCGGGATGGCTACACCTTC. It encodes CSASDRGRDGYTF.

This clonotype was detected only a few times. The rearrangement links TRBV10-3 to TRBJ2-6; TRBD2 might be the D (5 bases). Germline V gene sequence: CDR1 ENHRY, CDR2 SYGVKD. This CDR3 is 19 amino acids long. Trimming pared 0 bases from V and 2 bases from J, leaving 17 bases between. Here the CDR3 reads CAISESRAGSRTGANVLTF. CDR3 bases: TGTGCCATCAGTGAGTCACGGGCGGGCAGTAGGACTGGGGCCAACGTCCTGACTTTC.

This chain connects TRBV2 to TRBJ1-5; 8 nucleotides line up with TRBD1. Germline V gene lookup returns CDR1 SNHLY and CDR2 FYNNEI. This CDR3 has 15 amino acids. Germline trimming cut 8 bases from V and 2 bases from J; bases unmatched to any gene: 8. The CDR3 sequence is CASGDRGLGNQPQHF. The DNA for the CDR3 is TGTGCCAGCGGCGACAGGGGTTTGGGCAATCAGCCCCAGCATTTT.